This T cell receptor beta chain appears in the sequencing data of a study of control samples from healthy donors and cancer patients. The CDR3 is 13 amino acids. V gave up 0 bases and J gave up 4 bases, with 7 bases separating them. Looked up from germline, CDR1 is SGDLS and CDR2 is YYNGEE. Here immunoSEQ multiplex PCR was the method, and the copy in TCRdb shows in-frame clones only, minus some. Among some 190,000 clones listed, about 90% were seen once. Worth noting for this clone: The sample contains more than one DNA sequence encoding this CDR3.

The sequence was obtained from a young man in good health. V gene TRBV9 combines with J gene TRBJ1-2, with D uncertain. Input material: blood. Written as DNA, the CDR3 is TGTGCCAGCAGCGTAGAGGGCTCCTATGGCTACACCTTC. It yields the protein CASSVEGSYGYTF.